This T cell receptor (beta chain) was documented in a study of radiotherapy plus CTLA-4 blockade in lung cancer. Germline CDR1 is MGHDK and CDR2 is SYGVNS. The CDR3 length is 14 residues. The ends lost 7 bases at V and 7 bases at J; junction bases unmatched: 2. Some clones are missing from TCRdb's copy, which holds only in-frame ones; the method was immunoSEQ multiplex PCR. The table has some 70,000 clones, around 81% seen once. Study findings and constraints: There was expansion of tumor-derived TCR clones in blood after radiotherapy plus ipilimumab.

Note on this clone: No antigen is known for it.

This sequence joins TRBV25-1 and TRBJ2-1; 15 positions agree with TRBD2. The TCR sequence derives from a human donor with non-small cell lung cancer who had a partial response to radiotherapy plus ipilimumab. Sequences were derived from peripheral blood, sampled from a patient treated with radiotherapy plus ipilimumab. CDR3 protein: CASTGTSGRNEQFF. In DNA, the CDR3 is TGTGCCAGCACCGGGACTAGCGGGAGGAATGAGCAGTTCTTC.